These T cell receptor beta chains were read from a single sample in a study of T cell responses to AZD1222 COVID-19 vaccine. Sequencing used immunoSEQ multiplex PCR; TCRdb keeps in-frame clones, though not all of them. The table records about 140,000 clones, approximately 93% of them present only once. Specimen: peripheral blood, collected 28 days after the second AZD1222 dose. These receptors originate from an adult who received the AZD1222 COVID-19 vaccine. Both conserved end residues are part of each CDR3. The D gene is left open where the match is weak. Clone size appears in some rows only: once, few, many, or a class for an expanded clone.

TRBJ1-5	NA	TRBV19	NA	TGTGCCAGTAGTATAGACAGGGACCAGCCCCAGCATTTT	CASSIDRDQPQHF
TRBJ1-5	NA	TRBV3-1/TRBV3-2	NA	TGTGCCAGCAGCCGTGGGGGCAATCAGCCCCAGCATTTT	CASSRGGNQPQHF
TRBJ1-5	once	TRBV2	NA	TGTGCCAGCAGCGTAAATCAGCCCCAGCATTTT	CASSVNQPQHF
TRBJ1-1	NA	TRBV7-9	NA	TGTGCCAGCAGCTCAACATTGAACACTGAAGCTTTCTTT	CASSSTLNTEAFF
TRBJ1-2	NA	TRBV6-1	NA	TGTGCCAGCAGTGAAGCGTGGTTAGGGAATGGCTACACCTTC	CASSEAWLGNGYTF
TRBJ2-1	few	TRBV3-1/TRBV3-2	NA	TGTGCCAGCAGCCAACCCTCGAGGGATGAGCAGTTCTTC	CASSQPSRDEQFF
TRBJ1-5	NA	TRBV27	TRBD1	TGTGCCAGCAGCCGCGGCCCCGGACAGGGATATAGCAATCAGCCCCAGCATTTT	CASSRGPGQGYSNQPQHF
TRBJ2-3	once	TRBV7-9	NA	TGTGCCAGCAGCTTAGGGCGGGTGTCGCAGTATTTT	CASSLGRVSQYF
TRBJ1-1	NA	TRBV21-1	NA	TGTGCCAGCAGCACAATGGGACAGGGGGCCAATGAAGCTTTCTTT	CASSTMGQGANEAFF
TRBJ1-1	once	TRBV19	TRBD1	TGTGCCAGTAGTATGGACAGGGGGGGTGACACTGAAGCTTTCTTT	CASSMDRGGDTEAFF
TRBJ1-2	NA	TRBV29-1	NA	TGCAGCGTGGATGGGACGGCGAACTATGGCTACACCTTC	CSVDGTANYGYTF
TRBJ2-1	NA	TRBV5-1	NA	TGCGCCAGCAGCTTGGCCGCTGAGCAGTTCTTC	CASSLAAEQFF
TRBJ1-1	NA	TRBV29-1	NA	TGCAGCGGACAAGACAGCTCGAACACTGAAGCTTTCTTT	CSGQDSSNTEAFF
TRBJ2-7	once	TRBV5-1	NA	TGCGCCAGCAGCTTGGGGATAGTTGGGGCTACCTACGAGCAGTACTTC	CASSLGIVGATYEQYF
TRBJ2-5	once	TRBV4-2	TRBD2	TGTGCCAGCAGCCAAACCGGGACTAGCGGGGGGGAATACCAAGAGACCCAGTACTTC	CASSQTGTSGGEYQETQYF
TRBJ1-1	NA	TRBV19	TRBD1	TGTGCCAGTAGTATACCGAACAGGGGGCTGAACACTGAAGCTTTCTTT	CASSIPNRGLNTEAFF
TRBJ1-2	NA	TRBV9	NA	TGTGCCAGCAGCGTAGCTCGGTATGGCTACACCTTC	CASSVARYGYTF
TRBJ1-5	NA	TRBV9	NA	TGTGCCAGCAGCGTAGAGTTTTTCGGTCAGCCCCAGCATTTT	CASSVEFFGQPQHF
TRBJ1-2	NA	TRBV11-1	NA	TGTGCCAGCAGCTTAGCGGGGGCGGATGGCTACACCTTC	CASSLAGADGYTF
TRBJ2-6	NA	TRBV5-1	NA	TGCGCCAGCAGCTCCCTGGGTGCCCGGACGGAGCAATCTGATGGGGCCAACGTCCTGACTTTC	CASSSLGARTEQSDGANVLTF
TRBJ2-5	NA	TRBV7-8	TRBD1	TGTGCCAGCAGCTTAGCCGGGACAGGGAGGGGGGAGACCCAGTACTTC	CASSLAGTGRGETQYF
TRBJ2-3	NA	TRBV5-1	NA	TGCGCCAGCAGCTCTTGGCTTGCGGGAAAGGACTCCACAGATACGCAGTATTTT	CASSSWLAGKDSTDTQYF
TRBJ2-7	NA	TRBV7-8	TRBD1	TGTGCCAGCAGCTCGAAGCCGGGACAGATGTACGAGCAGTACTTC	CASSSKPGQMYEQYF
TRBJ1-3	NA	TRBV4-2	NA	TGTGCCAGCAGCCAAGCGACAGGATCTGGAAACACCATATATTTT	CASSQATGSGNTIYF
TRBJ1-1	NA	TRBV6-1	NA	TGTGCCAGCAGTGAAGGGTGGCCGAACACTGAAGCTTTCTTT	CASSEGWPNTEAFF
TRBJ1-2	NA	TRBV19	NA	TGTGCCACCGGGACACCATATGGCTACACCTTC	CATGTPYGYTF
TRBJ2-7	NA	TRBV5-5	NA	TGTGCCAGCAGCTTGGGAGGGAACCTCTACGAGCAGTACTTC	CASSLGGNLYEQYF
TRBJ1-4	NA	TRBV7-2	NA	TGTGCCAGCAGCTTAGCGCGACAGGTTAATGAAAAACTGTTTTTT	CASSLARQVNEKLFF
TRBJ1-2	many	TRBV3-1/TRBV3-2	NA	TGTGCCAGCAGCCAAGCTCCCGAGTTTAACTATGGCTACACCTTC	CASSQAPEFNYGYTF
TRBJ2-1	NA	TRBV5-1	TRBD2	TGCGCCAGCAGCTTGGGTGGGCTAGCGGGAGTCCATGAGCAGTTCTTC	CASSLGGLAGVHEQFF
TRBJ1-1	NA	TRBV3-1/TRBV3-2	NA	TGTGCCAGCAGCCAAGCAGGGAGTTACACTGAAGCTTTCTTT	CASSQAGSYTEAFF
TRBJ2-1	NA	TRBV6-2/TRBV6-3	TRBD2	TGTGCCAGCAGCAGCCTACTAGCGGGGGGAACGAGTGAGCAGTTCTTC	CASSSLLAGGTSEQFF
TRBJ2-1	NA	TRBV2	NA	TGTGCCAGCAGTGAGGGGAACTACAATGAGCAGTTCTTC	CASSEGNYNEQFF
TRBJ2-3	NA	TRBV28	TRBD2	TGTGCCAGCAGTCCCTTTCCCTCAGCGGGAGGCCTCGATACGCAGTATTTT	CASSPFPSAGGLDTQYF
TRBJ1-4	NA	TRBV6-5	NA	TGTGCCAGCAGTTCCGGGCTTGGTGCTAATGAAAAACTGTTTTTT	CASSSGLGANEKLFF
TRBJ2-5	NA	TRBV6-5	TRBD1	TGTGCCAGCAGCCTAGCAGTACAGGGGCTGGAGACCCAGTACTTC	CASSLAVQGLETQYF
TRBJ1-2	NA	TRBV19	NA	TGTGCCAGTAGTATGGGGACCGGGCGTGGCTACACCTTC	CASSMGTGRGYTF
TRBJ2-2	few	TRBV7-9	TRBD2	TGTGCCAGCAGCTTAGCGCGGCTAGCGGGTCAAGTGGCCGGGGAGCTGTTTTTT	CASSLARLAGQVAGELFF
TRBJ1-2	NA	TRBV19	NA	TGTGCCAGTAGGCCCCACCGGATCTATGGCTACACCTTC	CASRPHRIYGYTF
TRBJ1-5	NA	TRBV7-2	NA	TGTGCCAGCAGCTTATTCGCCTTGGGGGTAGGCAATCAGCCCCAGCATTTT	CASSLFALGVGNQPQHF
TRBJ2-7	NA	TRBV11-2	NA	TGTGCCAGCAGCTCCCCCTCCCCGCGGGGTTCAACCTACGAGCAGTACTTC	CASSSPSPRGSTYEQYF
TRBJ2-5	NA	TRBV7-8	NA	TGTGCCAGCAGCCGTAACTGGGGGTCAGAGACCCAGTACTTC	CASSRNWGSETQYF
TRBJ2-7	NA	TRBV5-1	NA	TGCGCCAGCAGCAGAACTAGAAGCTCCTACGAGCAGTACTTC	CASSRTRSSYEQYF
TRBJ2-3	NA	TRBV29-1	NA	TGCAGCACTCGGGAGGAGGGACACTACACAGATACGCAGTATTTT	CSTREEGHYTDTQYF
TRBJ1-2	NA	TRBV11-2	NA	TGTGCCAGCAGCTTGACCCAACCCAGCATTAGCTATGGCTACACCTTC	CASSLTQPSISYGYTF
TRBJ1-6	NA	TRBV5-5	TRBD1	TGTGCCAGCAGACTGGGGAGGGACAGGGTCTATTCACCCCTCCACTTT	CASRLGRDRVYSPLHF
TRBJ1-2	NA	TRBV29-1	TRBD1	TGCAGCGTCAATAAAGGGACAGGGGTACAAGGCTACACCTTC	CSVNKGTGVQGYTF
TRBJ2-1	NA	TRBV29-1	NA	TGCAGCGTTGACTCTAGCTTCGGTCTGGGCAATGAGCAGTTCTTC	CSVDSSFGLGNEQFF
TRBJ1-2	once	TRBV29-1	TRBD1	TGCAGCGTTGTGGCAGGGGGCGAACCGGGCTACACCTTC	CSVVAGGEPGYTF
TRBJ1-1	NA	TRBV19	NA	TGTGCCAGTAGAAAGGGGTCCCCCGCGAACACTGAAGCTTTCTTT	CASRKGSPANTEAFF
TRBJ2-1	NA	TRBV19	NA	TGTGCCAGTAGTACCCCGACAGGCTCCTACAATGAGCAGTTCTTC	CASSTPTGSYNEQFF
TRBJ2-1	once	TRBV3-1/TRBV3-2	NA	TGTGCCAGCAGCCAAGGCGCCGGAGTCCAGACAGGGACTCGCAATGAGCAGTTCTTC	CASSQGAGVQTGTRNEQFF
TRBJ2-5	NA	TRBV5-4	NA	TGTGCCAGCAGCTTTGTTCAAGAGACCCAGTACTTC	CASSFVQETQYF
TRBJ2-7	NA	TRBV7-9	NA	TGTGCCAGCAGTTTTAGCGACGAGCAGTACTTC	CASSFSDEQYF
TRBJ1-1	NA	TRBV9	TRBD1	TGTGCCAGCAGCTCTCAGACAGGGGATACTGAAGCTTTCTTT	CASSSQTGDTEAFF
TRBJ2-3	NA	TRBV24-1	TRBD2	TGTGCCACCAGTGATTTGGGGGAGGGCCCAGATACGCAGTATTTT	CATSDLGEGPDTQYF
TRBJ2-5	NA	TRBV14	NA	TGTGCCAGCAGTAGGAGCGGCATCCAAGAGACCCAGTACTTC	CASSRSGIQETQYF
TRBJ1-5	NA	TRBV6-2/TRBV6-3	NA	TGTGCCAGCAGCCCTCCATGGCAGGGAGCGCATCAGCCCCAGCATTTT	CASSPPWQGAHQPQHF
TRBJ1-3	NA	TRBV4-2	NA	TGTGCCAGCAGCCAAGAACATGCGGTCGGAAACACCATATATTTT	CASSQEHAVGNTIYF